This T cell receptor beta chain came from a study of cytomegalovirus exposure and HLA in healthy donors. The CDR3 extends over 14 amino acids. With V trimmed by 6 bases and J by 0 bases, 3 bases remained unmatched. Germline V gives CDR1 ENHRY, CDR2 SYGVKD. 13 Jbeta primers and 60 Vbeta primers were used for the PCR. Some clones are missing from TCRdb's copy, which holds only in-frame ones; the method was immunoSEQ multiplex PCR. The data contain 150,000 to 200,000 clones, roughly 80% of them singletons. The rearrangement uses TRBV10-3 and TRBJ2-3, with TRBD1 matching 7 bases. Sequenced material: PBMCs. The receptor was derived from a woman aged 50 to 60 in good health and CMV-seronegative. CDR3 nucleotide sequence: TGTGCCATCAGCGGGACAGCCAGCACAGATACGCAGTATTTT. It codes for CAISGTASTDTQYF.